This TCR beta chain was sequenced during a study of monozygotic twins with inflammatory bowel disease. Notes on the study in general: In these data, no single strong IBD-associated signal or clonotype received support. Inverse Simpson values showed less TCRbeta diversity in IBD patients than in their healthy co-twins. Among the T cells, different subtypes could not be distinguished.

TCRdb processed the 5' RACE reads again and assigns one entry to each CDR3 protein, with no DNA. The repertoire table contains tens of thousands of distinct CDR3 sequences. With respect to this clonotype: Its specificity is unknown.

The CDR3 is 18 amino acids. Germline values: CDR1 MNHNS, CDR2 SASEGT. The rearrangement links TRBV6-1 to TRBJ2-5; lacking DNA, the TRBD1 call made by TCRdb goes unchecked. What was sequenced was blood. The clonotype originates from a human donor with ulcerative colitis or Crohn's disease, or a healthy co-twin of an affected twin (not recorded which). The CDR3 region is CASIRRGTGGSLRETQYF.